This record looks at one T cell receptor beta chain sequence and its context. The antigen remains unidentified. The CDR3 loop spans 17 amino acids. From germline, CDR1 is SGHNT and CDR2 YYREEE (reference sequence). Trimming pared 0 bases from V and 1 base from J, leaving 16 bases between. CD45RO/CCR7/CD25/CD127/CD95/CD27 separated CD4+ naive, central memory, regulatory and stem cell-like memory cells by sorting. The entirety of the isolated RNA underwent reverse transcription, so expressed TCRB transcripts were sequenced. The study sequenced naive, central memory and regulatory T cell samples to an average of about 3.57 million reads. The assay was immunoSEQ multiplex PCR, and TCRdb's table has in-frame clones only and misses some. The sample contains about 340,000 clones, roughly 9% of which appear only once. The sample originates from a study of beta chain features in type 1 diabetes. Notes on the study in general: All four CD4+ subsets from Type 1 diabetes patients carried moderately but significantly shorter TCRB CDR3s. Reduced insertions and increased deletions marked VDJ junctions in type 1 diabetes patients.

This receptor was obtained from a young man with type 1 diabetes. The chain employs TRBV5-4 and TRBJ2-5; the D is unclear. The sample taken for sequencing was central memory CD4+ T cells from blood. The CDR3 nucleotides read TGTGCCAGCAGCTTGGATAGCTCTCGAATCCTCCAAGAGACCCAGTACTTC. This translates into CASSLDSSRILQETQYF. Using reference TRBV5-4 and TRBJ2-5 for the parts outside the CDR3, the full variable domain is ETGVTQSPTHLIKTRGQQVTLRCSSQSGHNTVSWYQQALGQGPQFIFQYYREEENGRGNFPPRFSGLQFPNYSSELNVNALELDDSALYLCASSLDSSRILQETQYFGPGTRLLVL.